The source of this T cell receptor (beta chain) is a study of T cells after yellow fever vaccination. Study-level background: SMART-Seq v4 Ultra Low Input prepared libraries from low-cell fractions.

Findings of the study overall: Sorted repertoires could include abundant contaminating clonotypes from bulk cells. Once the booster was given, most primary-vaccination clones reappeared, at around 95% for CD4 and more than 85% for CD8.

Template switching by 5'RACE produced TCR cDNA, adding a universal primer site and UMIs. A single record per CDR3 protein comes from TCRdb applying MiXCR to the 5' RACE reads. Of 200,000 to 300,000 distinct CDR3 sequences listed, more than 3.5% are singletons. This clonotype was seen many times. Its antigen remains unidentified. V shed 2 bases and J shed 4 bases, with 9 bases lying between them. There are 14 residues in the CDR3. Sequences were derived from PBMCs, sampled 15 days after the yellow fever booster vaccination. The TCR comes from a man aged 18-30 years who received the YFV17D yellow fever vaccine. This sequence joins TRBV12-3 or TRBV12-4 and TRBJ2-1, with D possibly matching TRBD2 (6 bases). CDR3 in amino acids: CASSLRGLYNEQFF. As DNA, the CDR3 is TGTGCCAGCAGTTTAAGGGGACTTTACAATGAGCAGTTCTTC.